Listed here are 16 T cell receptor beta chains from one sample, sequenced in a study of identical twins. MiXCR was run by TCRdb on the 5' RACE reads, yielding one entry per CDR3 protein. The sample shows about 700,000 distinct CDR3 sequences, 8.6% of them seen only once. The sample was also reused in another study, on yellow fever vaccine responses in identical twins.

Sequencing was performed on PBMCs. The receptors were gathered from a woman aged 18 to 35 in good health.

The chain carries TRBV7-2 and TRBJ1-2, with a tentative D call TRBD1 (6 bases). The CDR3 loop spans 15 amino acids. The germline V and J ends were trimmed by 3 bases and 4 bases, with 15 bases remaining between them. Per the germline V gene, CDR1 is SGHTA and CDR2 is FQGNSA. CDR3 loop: CASSFPDRPVYGYTF. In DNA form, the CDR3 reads TGTGCCAGCAGCTTCCCGGACAGACCGGTCTATGGCTACACCTTC.

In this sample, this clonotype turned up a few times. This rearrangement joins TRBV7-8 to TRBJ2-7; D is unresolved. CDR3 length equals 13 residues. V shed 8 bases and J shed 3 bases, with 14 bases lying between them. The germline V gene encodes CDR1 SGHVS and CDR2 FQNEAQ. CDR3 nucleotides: TGTGCCAGCCGCTCGGATTTCCACTACGAGCAGTACTTC. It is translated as CASRSDFHYEQYF.

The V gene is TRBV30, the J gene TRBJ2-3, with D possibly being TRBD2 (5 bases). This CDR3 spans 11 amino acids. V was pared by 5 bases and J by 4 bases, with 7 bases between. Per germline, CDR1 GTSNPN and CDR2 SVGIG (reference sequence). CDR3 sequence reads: CAWVLADTQYF. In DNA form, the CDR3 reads TGTGCCTGGGTACTAGCAGATACGCAGTATTTT. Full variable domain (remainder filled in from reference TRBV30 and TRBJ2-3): SQTIHQWPATLVQPVGSPLSLECTVEGTSNPNLYWYRQAAGRGLQLLFYSVGIGQISSEVPQNLSASRPQDRQFILSSKKLLLSDSGFYLCAWVLADTQYFGPGTRLTVL.

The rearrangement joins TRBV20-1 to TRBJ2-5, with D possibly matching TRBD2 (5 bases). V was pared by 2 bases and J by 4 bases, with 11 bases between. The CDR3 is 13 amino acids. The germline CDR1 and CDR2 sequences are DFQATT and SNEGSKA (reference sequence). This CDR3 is CSARIGGSETQYF. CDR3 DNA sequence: TGCAGTGCTAGAATCGGCGGGTCAGAGACCCAGTACTTC.

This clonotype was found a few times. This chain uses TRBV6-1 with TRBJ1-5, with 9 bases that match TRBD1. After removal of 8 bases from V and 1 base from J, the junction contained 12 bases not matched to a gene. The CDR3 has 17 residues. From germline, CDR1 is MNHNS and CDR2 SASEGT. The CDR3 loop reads CASLITGGAGSNQPQHF. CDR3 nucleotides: TGTGCCAGCCTGATAACAGGGGGCGCCGGGAGCAATCAGCCCCAGCATTTT.

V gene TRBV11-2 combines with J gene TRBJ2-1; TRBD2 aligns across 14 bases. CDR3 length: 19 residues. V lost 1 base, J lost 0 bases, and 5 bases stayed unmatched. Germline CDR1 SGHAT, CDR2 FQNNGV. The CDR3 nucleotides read TGTGCCAGCAGCTTAGTGGGGACTAGCGGGAGTCTCTCCTACAATGAGCAGTTCTTC. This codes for CASSLVGTSGSLSYNEQFF.

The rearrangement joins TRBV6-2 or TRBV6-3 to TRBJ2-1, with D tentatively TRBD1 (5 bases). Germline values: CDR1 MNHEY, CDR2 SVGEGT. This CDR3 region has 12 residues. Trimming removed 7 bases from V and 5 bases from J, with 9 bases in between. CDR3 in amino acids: CASMMDNNEQFF. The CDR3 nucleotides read TGTGCCAGCATGATGGACAACAATGAGCAGTTCTTC.

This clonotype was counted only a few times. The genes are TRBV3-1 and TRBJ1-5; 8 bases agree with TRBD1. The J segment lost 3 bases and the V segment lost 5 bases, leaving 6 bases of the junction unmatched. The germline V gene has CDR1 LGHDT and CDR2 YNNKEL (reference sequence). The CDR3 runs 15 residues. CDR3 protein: CASSLGQDYNQPQHF. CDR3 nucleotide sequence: TGTGCCAGCAGCTTGGGACAGGATTACAATCAGCCCCAGCATTTT.

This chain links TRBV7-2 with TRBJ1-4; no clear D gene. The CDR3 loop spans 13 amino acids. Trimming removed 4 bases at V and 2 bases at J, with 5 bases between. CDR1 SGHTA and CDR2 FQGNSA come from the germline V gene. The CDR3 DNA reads TGTGCCAGCAGCTCGGGGACTAATGAAAAACTGTTTTTT. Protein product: CASSSGTNEKLFF.

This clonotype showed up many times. This chain's CDR3 is CASSPARRSYEQYF. The CDR3 nucleotides are TGTGCCAGCAGCCCCGCCAGGCGGTCCTACGAGCAGTACTTC. The chain joins TRBV3-1 to TRBJ2-7; no clear D. Germline V gene data show CDR1 as LGHDT and CDR2 as YNNKEL (reference sequence). The CDR3 covers 14 residues. Trimming cost V 4 bases and J 1 base, with 11 bases left between them.

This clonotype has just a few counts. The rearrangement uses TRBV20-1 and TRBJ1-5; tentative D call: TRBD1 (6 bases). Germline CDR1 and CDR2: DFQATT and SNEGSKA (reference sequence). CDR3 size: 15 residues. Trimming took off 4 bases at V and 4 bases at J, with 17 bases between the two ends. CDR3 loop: CSATPSGTSNQPQHF. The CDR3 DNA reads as TGCAGTGCTACCCCCTCCGGGACATCTAATCAGCCCCAGCATTTT.

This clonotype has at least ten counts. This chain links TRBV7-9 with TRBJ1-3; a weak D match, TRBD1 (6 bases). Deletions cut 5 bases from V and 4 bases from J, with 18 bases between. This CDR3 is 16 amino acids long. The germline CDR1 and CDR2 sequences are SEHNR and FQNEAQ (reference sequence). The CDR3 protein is CASSKEQGPRGNTIYF. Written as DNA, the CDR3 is TGTGCCAGCAGCAAAGAACAGGGCCCAAGGGGAAACACCATATATTTT. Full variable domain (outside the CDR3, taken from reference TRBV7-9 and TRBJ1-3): DTGVSQNPRHKITKRGQNVTFRCDPISEHNRLYWYRQTLGQGPEFLTYFQNEAQLEKSRLLSDRFSAERPKGSFSTLEIQRTEQGDSAMYLCASSKEQGPRGNTIYFGEGSWLTVV.

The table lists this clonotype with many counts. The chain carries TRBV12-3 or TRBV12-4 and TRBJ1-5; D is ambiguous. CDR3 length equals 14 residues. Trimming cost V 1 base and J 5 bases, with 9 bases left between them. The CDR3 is CASSLDRTDQPQHF. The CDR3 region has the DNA TGTGCCAGCAGTTTAGACAGAACCGATCAGCCCCAGCATTTT.

CDR3 in DNA: TGTGCCAGCACCCATACAGGGGGCCCAGCCTACGAGCAGTACTTC. Protein product: CASTHTGGPAYEQYF. This chain links TRBV28 with TRBJ2-7; 9 bases map to TRBD1. CDR1 and CDR2 (germline): MDHEN, SYDVKM. Trimming at V came to 7 bases and at J to 2 bases, leaving 9 bases not matched to a gene. CDR3 length equals 15 residues.

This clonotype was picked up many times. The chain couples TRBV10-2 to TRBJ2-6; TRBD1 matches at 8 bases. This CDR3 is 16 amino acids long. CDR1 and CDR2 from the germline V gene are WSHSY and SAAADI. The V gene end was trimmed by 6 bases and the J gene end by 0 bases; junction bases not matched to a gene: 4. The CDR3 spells CASSATGGSGANVLTF. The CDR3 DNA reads TGCGCCAGCAGCGCCACAGGGGGCTCTGGGGCCAACGTCCTGACTTTC.

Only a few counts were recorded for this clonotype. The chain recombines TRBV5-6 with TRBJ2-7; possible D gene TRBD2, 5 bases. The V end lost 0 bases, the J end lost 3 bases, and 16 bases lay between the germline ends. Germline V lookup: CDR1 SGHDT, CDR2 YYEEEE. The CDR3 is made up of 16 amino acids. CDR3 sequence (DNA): TGTGCCAGCAGCTTGGCTAGTCGCGGGCCTAGCTACGAGCAGTACTTC. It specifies CASSLASRGPSYEQYF.